These 20 T cell receptor beta chains share one sample of origin, sequenced in a study of Graves' ophthalmopathy and Graves' hyperthyroidism. RNA transcripts yielded amplified TCR beta CDR3 regions. HTBI primers were employed in first-round RT-PCR, then a second-round multiplex PCR followed. TCRdb independently ran MiXCR on the multiplex PCR reads; one entry per CDR3 protein. The table has about 230,000 distinct CDR3 sequences, around 50% seen once. The specimen was peripheral blood. These receptor sequences come from an adult man with Graves' ophthalmopathy.

This clonotype was recorded a few times. The chain combines TRBV4-1 with TRBJ2-7, with unresolved D. The V and J ends lost 0 bases and 0 bases respectively, with 12 bases between them. CDR1 and CDR2 (germline): MGHRA, YSYEKL. The CDR3 covers 16 residues. The CDR3 sequence is CASSQEVLDGSYEQYF. For the CDR3, the DNA is TGCGCCAGCAGCCAAGAAGTGTTAGATGGCTCCTACGAGCAGTACTTC.

The chain joins TRBV5-4 to TRBJ2-5; TRBD2 matches at 10 bases. The CDR3 contains 16 residues. V shed 4 bases, J shed 2 bases, and the junction held 8 bases outside the gene matches. Germline CDR1 reads SGHNT; CDR2 reads YYREEE (reference sequence). CDR3: CASSPGTSVTQETQYF. CDR3 in DNA: TGTGCCAGCAGCCCCGGGACTAGCGTTACTCAAGAGACCCAGTACTTC.

V is TRBV10-1 and J is TRBJ1-1; the D is unclear. CDR3 length: 13 residues. The germline V gene encodes CDR1 WNHNN and CDR2 SYGVQD (reference sequence). Trimming took off 7 bases at V and 1 base at J, with 10 bases between the two ends. CDR3 bases: TGCGCCAGCACCCCGGACGGGAACACTGAAGCTTTCTTT. Its translation is CASTPDGNTEAFF.

Worth noting for this clonotype: Possible read error: a much larger clone is one base away. The rearrangement joins TRBV25-1 to TRBJ1-6, with D tentatively TRBD1 (6 bases). The germline V gene has CDR1 MGHDK and CDR2 SYGVNS. CDR3 length: 13 residues. CDR3 loop: CASSRQDNSSLHF. Written as DNA, the CDR3 is TGTGCCAGCAGCAGACAGGATAATTCATCCCTCCACTTT.

The chain recombines TRBV27 with TRBJ1-2; possible D gene TRBD1, 5 bases. The CDR3 contains 13 residues. Germline V CDR1 and CDR2: MNHEY, SMNVEV (reference sequence). Trimming removed 5 bases from V and 3 bases from J, with 10 bases in between. CDR3 sequence reads: CASSRGRYYGYTF. CDR3 bases: TGTGCCAGCAGTCGGGGACGGTACTATGGCTACACCTTC.

This clonotype was seen a single time. This chain links TRBV10-3 with TRBJ1-3; D remains unclear. This CDR3 has 13 residues. Germline CDR1 is ENHRY and CDR2 is SYGVKD. Trimming took 10 bases from V and 0 from J, leaving 10 bases between them. The CDR3 DNA is TGTGCCAGCAGCTCAGACTCTGGAAACACCATATATTTT. Translated, it gives CASSSDSGNTIYF.

The chain employs TRBV7-2 and TRBJ2-5, with TRBD2 matching over 9 bases. The DNA matches TRBJ2-7 better at its end, which makes the J call doubtful. The CDR3 is made up of 16 amino acids. Germline V CDR1 and CDR2: SGHTA, FQGNSA. The CDR3 sequence: CASSFLAGRSPYEQYF. The CDR3 region has the DNA TGTGCCAGCAGCTTCCTAGCGGGGCGCTCCCCCTACGAGCAGTACTTC.

This clonotype was recorded many times. Sequence at one end of the junction differs from germline and may be a read error. The chain is built from TRBV7-7 and TRBJ2-5; no definite D call. Germline loops: CDR1 SSHAT, CDR2 FNYEAQ (reference sequence). CDR3 length: 13 residues. CDR3 nucleotides: TGTGCTAGCAGCCAGGTTCAGCAAGAGACCCAGTACTTC. It encodes CASSQVQQETQYF.

This chain connects TRBV9 to TRBJ2-7; D may be TRBD2 (6 bases). The V and J ends lost 7 bases and 7 bases respectively, with 21 bases between them. Germline assignment: CDR1 SGDLS and CDR2 YYNGEE. CDR3 size: 14 residues. CDR3 in amino acids: CASSPDVGGQEQYF. The CDR3 coding sequence is TGTGCCAGCTCCCCAGACGTAGGAGGGCAGGAGCAGTACTTC.

This clonotype has a handful of counts. The chain carries TRBV20-1 and TRBJ2-7; 9 bases fit TRBD1. Germline trimming cut 6 bases from V and 0 bases from J; bases unmatched to any gene: 6. Germline values: CDR1 DFQATT, CDR2 SNEGSKA (reference sequence). This CDR3 contains 14 residues. CDR3 sequence (DNA): TGCAGTGCAATTCGGGACAGGGCCTCCTACGAGCAGTACTTC. Its protein is CSAIRDRASYEQYF.

J is TRBJ2-7 and V is TRBV4-1; TRBD1 agrees at 8 bases. V was clipped by 3 bases and J by 2 bases; unmatched bases: 9. Germline lookup yields CDR1 MGHRA and CDR2 YSYEKL. This CDR3 comprises 16 residues. CDR3 DNA sequence: TGCGCCAGCAGCCACCGGACAGGGAATCGGCCCTACGAGCAGTACTTC. It encodes CASSHRTGNRPYEQYF.

This clonotype has a handful of counts. The J gene is TRBJ1-2, the V gene TRBV19, with TRBD1 identical over 7 bases. Germline CDR1 LNHDA, CDR2 SQIVND (reference sequence). The CDR3 length is 14 residues. The trim removed 5 bases at V and 3 bases at J, leaving 6 bases unmatched. This CDR3 is CASSLTGVYYGYTF. The DNA for the CDR3 is TGTGCCAGTAGTCTTACAGGGGTATACTATGGCTACACCTTC.

This clonotype has more than one count but fewer than ten. The chain uses TRBV7-2 and TRBJ2-6; unclear D gene. The germline V gene encodes CDR1 SGHTA and CDR2 FQGNSA. This CDR3 is 12 amino acids long. The V gene lost 11 bases and the J gene lost 5 bases, with 10 bases spanning the gap. CDR3 region: CAASHWANVLTF. CDR3 nucleotide sequence: TGTGCCGCCTCACACTGGGCCAACGTCCTGACTTTC.

This clonotype came up a few times. The CDR3 is CASSFVGTSYEQYF. DNA of the CDR3: TGTGCCAGCAGCTTTGTTGGCACCTCCTACGAGCAGTACTTC. The V gene is TRBV11-2, the J gene TRBJ2-7; D uncertain. Germline V gives CDR1 SGHAT, CDR2 FQNNGV. The CDR3 has 14 amino acids. Trimming cost V 3 bases and J 0 bases, with 9 bases left between them.

This clonotype was observed a few times. The chain recombines TRBV12-5 with TRBJ2-7; TRBD2 is a possible D gene (6 bases). This CDR3 region has 15 residues. Germline-derived CDR1 and CDR2 are LGHNT and FRNRAP. This CDR3 reads CASSATGGDSYEQYF. The CDR3 DNA is TGTGCCAGCAGCGCGACCGGCGGGGATTCCTACGAGCAGTACTTC.

V gene TRBV24-1 combines with J gene TRBJ1-5, with D uncertain. Trimming removed 3 bases at V and 5 bases at J, with 16 bases between. The CDR3 totals 16 residues. The germline CDR1 and CDR2 sequences are KGHDR and SFDVKD. CDR3 residues: CATSDPGRDSHQPQHF. In DNA, the CDR3 is TGTGCCACCAGTGATCCCGGACGCGATTCACATCAGCCCCAGCATTTT.

V is TRBV20-1 and J is TRBJ2-7, with 9 bases identical to TRBD1. V was pared by 3 bases and J by 6 bases, with 12 bases of the junction left unmatched. Germline assignment: CDR1 DFQATT and CDR2 SNEGSKA (reference sequence). There are 15 residues in the CDR3. The CDR3, as DNA: TGCAGTGCTAGGGCTGCCGGGACAGGGAAGGGCGAGCAGTACTTC. Amino acids: CSARAAGTGKGEQYF.

V gene TRBV7-9 combines with J gene TRBJ1-5, with a possible D match to TRBD1 (6 bases). CDR3 size: 15 residues. Per the germline V gene, CDR1 is SEHNR and CDR2 is FQNEAQ (reference sequence). Trimming removed 7 bases at V and 6 bases at J, with 19 bases between. CDR3 in amino acids: CASTTWQGRTQPQHF. The CDR3 region has the DNA TGTGCCAGCACCACGTGGCAGGGGAGGACTCAGCCCCAGCATTTT. The variable domain in full, completed from reference TRBV7-9 and TRBJ1-5, reads DTGVSQNPRHKITKRGQNVTFRCDPISEHNRLYWYRQTLGQGPEFLTYFQNEAQLEKSRLLSDRFSAERPKGSFSTLEIQRTEQGDSAMYLCASTTWQGRTQPQHFGDGTRLSIL.

The table lists this clonotype with a count of one. The rearrangement links TRBV24-1 to TRBJ2-7; D is possibly TRBD1 (6 bases). Germline-derived CDR1 and CDR2 are KGHDR and SFDVKD. Trimming cost V 5 bases and J 5 bases, with 12 bases left between them. The CDR3 length is 13 residues. The CDR3 region has the DNA TGTGCCACCAGTGCAGGGGCCGGGAACGAGCAGTACTTC. It translates to CATSAGAGNEQYF.

This chain uses TRBV6-5 with TRBJ1-1; 8 bases align to TRBD1. V gave up 7 bases and J gave up 4 bases; unmatched junction bases: 5. Germline V gives CDR1 MNHEY, CDR2 SVGAGI. This CDR3 is 13 amino acids long. The CDR3: CASTGQGSTEAFF. CDR3 DNA sequence: TGTGCCAGCACCGGACAGGGTTCCACTGAAGCTTTCTTT.